The 5 T cell receptor beta chains reported below all come from one sample, sequenced in a study of blood T cells in healthy people across ages. It was with a sample-barcoded 5' primer and a J-beta primer mix that a second PCR of roughly 6 to 12 cycles was run. One entry per CDR3 protein results from TCRdb running MiXCR on the 5' RACE reads. The profile shows roughly 1,800,000 distinct CDR3 sequences, 49% of them singletons. The sequencing sample was made of blood. The receptors were gathered from a woman in her forties in good health.

The rearrangement uses TRBV27 and TRBJ2-5; the D gene is possibly TRBD2 (6 bases). The germline CDR1 and CDR2 sequences are MNHEY and SMNVEV (reference sequence). CDR3 length: 13 residues. V was shortened by 6 bases and J by 5 bases, with 13 bases between the two germline ends. CDR3 bases: TGTGCCAGCAGCGACGGGGGTTGGGAGACCCAGTACTTC. This codes for CASSDGGWETQYF.

The rearrangement links TRBV27 to TRBJ2-5; 10 bases line up with TRBD2. This CDR3 has 15 amino acids. Looked up from germline, CDR1 is MNHEY and CDR2 is SMNVEV (reference sequence). V lost 5 bases and J lost 5; bases outside the gene matches: 8. The DNA for the CDR3 is TGTGCCAGCAGTCCCGAGCGGGGGGGCCTGGAGACCCAGTACTTC. Residues: CASSPERGGLETQYF.

V gene TRBV28 combines with J gene TRBJ1-5; 7 bases agree with TRBD1. Germline-derived CDR1 and CDR2 are MDHEN and SYDVKM. The CDR3 has 14 amino acids. Unmatched junction bases numbered 9, after V lost 7 bases and J lost 6 bases. DNA of the CDR3: TGTGCCAGCACCGAGACAGGGATCGGTCAGCCCCAGCATTTT. This gives the protein CASTETGIGQPQHF.

The J gene is TRBJ2-1, the V gene TRBV20-1, with D hard to call. CDR1 and CDR2 from the germline V gene are DFQATT and SNEGSKA (reference sequence). The CDR3 contains 15 residues. The CDR3 bases are TGCAGACCTGTCCGATCCTCGAGCTCCTACAATGAGCAGTTCTTC. Residues: CRPVRSSSSYNEQFF.

CDR3 residues: CASSWTGGHEQYF. CDR3 nucleotides: TGTGCCAGCAGCTGGACAGGGGGCCACGAGCAGTACTTC. The chain has TRBV7-9 and TRBJ2-7, with 11 nucleotides matching TRBD1. Germline CDR1 reads SEHNR; CDR2 reads FQNEAQ (reference sequence). V shed 4 bases and J 5 bases; nucleotides not matched to a gene: 1. The CDR3 covers 13 residues.